The following is a TCR beta chain sequence with its context. Its cognate antigen has yet to be identified. No base-level quality is on record; no much larger clone is a single base apart. The CDR3 covers 15 residues, taking in both the cysteine and the phenylalanine. The kept DNA is CDR3 alone, 45 bases in frame from the first base. Looking up the germline V gene yields CDR1 SGHAT and CDR2 FQNNGV. Compared with germline, V lacks 5 bases and J lacks 5 bases; bases without a gene match: 2. TCRbeta CDR3 regions were amplified from genomic DNA using the immunoSEQ Assay, a bias-controlled multiplex PCR. Per the original workflow: Nucleated cell counts per sample were estimated from amplification of reference gene primers within the assay. Sequence reads were collapsed and filtered to measure the absolute abundance of every unique TCRbeta CDR3 rearrangement. Productive Simpson clonality was computed per sample as the square root of Simpson's diversity index over productive rearrangements. The table was pulled from immuneACCESS by TCRdb, which kept in-frame rearrangements only. Such tables lose some clones; where checked, under half of the loss comes from unresolved V genes, and the rest has no known cause. The V and J calls and clone size are taken from that table; D and trimming were inferred from the DNA. The sample yields fewer than 120,000 clones; 70% to 90% were counted once. In total, the top ten clones hold roughly 3.3% of the sample.

The data originate from a study of blood T cell repertoires in COVID-19 (dated by TCRdb to about 2020). In terms of the full investigation: Samples from collaborators originated in the United States, Italy and Spain and spanned both the acute and convalescent phases of COVID-19. A freely available public database, intended as a resource for researchers studying the immune response to SARS-CoV-2, is where the repertoires were released. The samples were drawn from two sources: the first 160 participants of the ongoing ImmuneRACE study, and 1,000 to 1,500 subjects contributed by 6 global collaborators. HLA class I and class II types, where available, came from metadata supplied by the sample provider rather than from assay-based typing. Deeply sampled blood TCRbeta repertoires from subjects exposed to, actively infected with, or recovered from COVID-19 were included in the dataset. The material from the prospective study consisted of cDNA or gDNA derived from T cells, B-cell-depleted T cells, or PBMCs. The sample metadata nearly always contained a de-identified subject ID, COVID-19 status, age in years and sex. Overall results and qualifications from the work: Clinical and demographic metadata were provided uncurated, with the amount varying by source and participant.

Collaborating institutions collected whole blood in K2EDTA tubes following their own protocols. Collaborator samples were shipped for TCRbeta analysis as frozen whole blood, isolated PBMCs, or DNA extracted from either sample type. Sequenced: peripheral blood. The chain is assembled from TRBV11-2 and TRBJ2-5; TRBD2 fits 16 bases in the junction. The clonotype comes from a woman in her forties or fifties with acute or convalescent COVID-19. Here the CDR3 is given as CASSRGLAGGETQYF. In nucleotide form, the sequence is TGTGCCAGCAGCCGGGGACTAGCGGGAGGGGAGACCCAGTACTTC. This CDR3, with the reference TRBV11-2 and TRBJ2-5 proteins standing in past its ends, gives the full variable domain EAGVAQSPRYKIIEKRQSVAFWCNPISGHATLYWYQQILGQGPKLLIQFQNNGVVDDSQLPKDRFSAERLKGVDSTLKIQPAKLEDSAVYLCASSRGLAGGETQYFGPGTRLLVL.